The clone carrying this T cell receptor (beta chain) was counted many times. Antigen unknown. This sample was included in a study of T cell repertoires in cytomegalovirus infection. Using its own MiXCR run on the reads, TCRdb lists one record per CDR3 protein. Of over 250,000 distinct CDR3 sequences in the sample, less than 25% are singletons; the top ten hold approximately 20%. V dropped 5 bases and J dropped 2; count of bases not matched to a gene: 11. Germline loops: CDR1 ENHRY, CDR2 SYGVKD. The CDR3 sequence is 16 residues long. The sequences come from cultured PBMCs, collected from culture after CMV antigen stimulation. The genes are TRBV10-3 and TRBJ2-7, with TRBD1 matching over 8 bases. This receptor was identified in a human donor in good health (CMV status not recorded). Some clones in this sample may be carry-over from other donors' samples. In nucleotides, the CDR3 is TGTGCCATCAGTAAGAGGTGGACAGGGACGCCCTACGAGCAGTACGTC. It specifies CAISKRWTGTPYEQYV.